This TCR beta chain was identified during a study of T cell repertoires in cytomegalovirus infection. Turning to the study itself: Recently identified HLA-C-restricted CMV epitopes were among the peptides used.

A few counts support this clonotype. Antigen specificity is unknown. The CDR3 covers 15 residues. CDR1 is MNHNS and CDR2 is SASEGT in the germline V gene. V trimming: 5 bases; J trimming: 5 bases; junction bases outside the gene matches: 10. TCRdb analysed the reads with MiXCR anew, one entry per CDR3 protein. The sample gives about 890,000 distinct CDR3 sequences, around 32% of which show up once; 13% is in the top ten. Study conclusions and caveats: HLA-C-restricted TCR beta clonotypes specific for CMV led the ex vivo response.

The source is a human donor in good health (CMV status not recorded). Some clones in this sample may be carry-over from other donors' samples. V usage is TRBV6-1 and J usage is TRBJ2-7; 9 bases are shared with TRBD1. The source was cultured CD8+ T cells from PBMCs, collected from culture after CMV antigen stimulation. The CDR3 sequence: CASSITGTGLDEQYF. In DNA form, the CDR3 reads TGTGCCAGCAGTATAACCGGGACAGGGCTTGACGAGCAGTACTTC.